This is a list of T cell receptor beta chains from one sample in a study of cytomegalovirus exposure and HLA in healthy donors. The protocol was immunoSEQ multiplex PCR, while the TCRdb copy is restricted to in-frame clones and leaves out a portion. The table shows approximately 170,000 clones, with roughly 79% occurring only once. The specimen was PBMCs. These receptors all come from a woman in her 40s in good health and CMV-seronegative. Each CDR3 is given with its conserved first and last residue. A D gene is named only where the DNA matches it firmly. Clone sizes are given selectively: once, few, many, or a class where the clone is expanded.

D gene	J gene	clone size	V gene	CDR3 DNA	CDR3 protein
TRBD1	TRBJ1-4	NA	TRBV6-1	TGTGCCAGCAGTGAAGGACAGGGGGCAAATGAAAAACTGTTTTTT	CASSEGQGANEKLFF
TRBD1	TRBJ1-4	NA	TRBV18	TGTGCCAGCTCACCGGATAGACAGGGGCCGTTAAAACTGTTTTTT	CASSPDRQGPLKLFF
TRBD1	TRBJ2-5	few	TRBV7-9	TGTGCCAGCAGCTCCCCCGGGACAGGGGAAGAGACCCAGTACTTC	CASSSPGTGEETQYF
NA	TRBJ2-3	NA	TRBV30	TGTGCCTGGAGTGTACTGGTCGGGGATACGCAGTATTTT	CAWSVLVGDTQYF
NA	TRBJ2-1	NA	TRBV28	TGTGCCAGCACCTCCACAGGTACCACCTTCTTC	CASTSTGTTFF
NA	TRBJ2-2	few	TRBV2	TGTGCCAGCAGTGTAGAAGCACAGGAGAACACCGGGGAGCTGTTTTTT	CASSVEAQENTGELFF
TRBD1	TRBJ1-3	NA	TRBV19	TGTGCCAGTAGTCCCATAACAGGGGCGTCAGGAAACACCATATATTTT	CASSPITGASGNTIYF
NA	TRBJ1-2	NA	TRBV5-6	TGTGCCAGCAGCCCCCTCGACAGAGTCTTCTATGGCTACACCTTC	CASSPLDRVFYGYTF
NA	TRBJ2-2	NA	TRBV5-1	TGCGCCAGCAGCTTGATGACGGGGTTCACCGGGGAGCTGTTTTTT	CASSLMTGFTGELFF
TRBD2	TRBJ2-5	NA	TRBV9	TGTGCCAGCAGCCTCAACATAGCGGGAGGACAAGAGACCCAGTACTTC	CASSLNIAGGQETQYF
TRBD1	TRBJ1-5	once	TRBV5-6	TGTGCCAGCAGCCTCCGGGGACAGAGCGGCGCAAGCAATCAGCCCCAGCATTTT	CASSLRGQSGASNQPQHF
NA	TRBJ1-1	NA	TRBV29-1	TGCAGCGTTGAGGATCGGGGGGGAACGAACACTGAAGCTTTCTTT	CSVEDRGGTNTEAFF
NA	TRBJ2-1	few	TRBV7-9	TGTGCCAGCAGCTTGGCCAGCTCCTACAATGAGCAGTTCTTC	CASSLASSYNEQFF
NA	TRBJ1-1	NA	TRBV18	TGTGCCAGCTCACCGGCGGGGGAGAACACTGAAGCTTTCTTT	CASSPAGENTEAFF
TRBD1	TRBJ2-5	NA	TRBV9	TGTGCCAGCAGCGTGGGGCAGGGGGCTGAAGAGACCCAGTACTTC	CASSVGQGAEETQYF
NA	TRBJ1-1	NA	TRBV28	TGTGCCAGCAGTTCGGGGGGAATGAACACTGAAGCTTTCTTT	CASSSGGMNTEAFF
TRBD1	TRBJ2-7	NA	TRBV13	TGTGCCAGCAGCTCCGACAGGGGGTCCTGGGAGCAGTACTTC	CASSSDRGSWEQYF
TRBD2	TRBJ2-3	NA	TRBV7-8	TGTGCCAGCCGGGGTGGAAGCGGGAGCGGTCGGTTGACAGATACGCAGTATTTT	CASRGGSGSGRLTDTQYF
NA	TRBJ2-1	NA	TRBV5-4	TGTGCCAGCAGCCTCACTGGTGAGCAGTTCTTC	CASSLTGEQFF
TRBD1	TRBJ2-2	NA	TRBV7-2	TGTGCCAGCAACCCCTCGACAGGGGGCACCGGGGAGCTGTTTTTT	CASNPSTGGTGELFF
NA	TRBJ1-2	few	TRBV25-1	TGTGCCAGCAGCAAGGGGGATGGCTACACCTTC	CASSKGDGYTF
TRBD2	TRBJ2-7	NA	TRBV5-1	TGCGCCAGCAGACTCGGGACTACAAGCTACGAGCAGTACTTC	CASRLGTTSYEQYF
TRBD1	TRBJ1-1	NA	TRBV18	TGTGCCAGCTCACCCGTCCACGGGACAGGGAGCATGAACACTGAAGCTTTCTTT	CASSPVHGTGSMNTEAFF
NA	TRBJ1-5	NA	TRBV27	TGTGCCAGCAGCGACACAGGCTACAATCAGCCCCAGCATTTT	CASSDTGYNQPQHF
NA	TRBJ2-1	NA	TRBV6-6	TGTGCCAGCAGTTCCTCACCCCTACTCCCGGGGGAGCAGTTCTTC	CASSSSPLLPGEQFF
TRBD2	TRBJ2-3	NA	TRBV2	TGTGCCAGCACCGCGGGACTAGACACAGATACGCAGTATTTT	CASTAGLDTDTQYF
TRBD1	TRBJ2-2	NA	TRBV13	TGTGCCAGCAGCTTAAATCCAGGGGGTTTAAACACCGGGGAGCTGTTTTTT	CASSLNPGGLNTGELFF
NA	TRBJ2-1	NA	TRBV29-1	TGCAGCGTCAAACCGCTACTGTACAGTGAGCAGTTCTTC	CSVKPLLYSEQFF
TRBD2	TRBJ2-5	few	TRBV5-4	TGTGCCAGCAGCTTGGAACCTAGCGGGGAGACCCAGTACTTC	CASSLEPSGETQYF
NA	TRBJ1-2	NA	TRBV30	TGTGCCTGGACACGGACATTAAGTAACTATGGCTACACCTTC	CAWTRTLSNYGYTF
NA	TRBJ2-1	NA	TRBV30	TGTGCCTGGAGCTTGTTGGCTAGCGGGACAGGTGAGCAGTTCTTC	CAWSLLASGTGEQFF
NA	TRBJ2-7	NA	TRBV28	TGTGCCAGCAGCCTATCGCAGGGGGGCGGCGAGCAGTACTTC	CASSLSQGGGEQYF
NA	TRBJ2-6	NA	TRBV7-9	TGTGCCAGCAGCCGCCTACAGAGTTCTGGGGCCAACGTCCTGACTTTC	CASSRLQSSGANVLTF
TRBD2	TRBJ2-5	NA	TRBV6-4	TGTGCCAGCAGTGACTTGAATGGAGTGGGACTAGCGTTTACTGACTTC	CASSDLNGVGLAFTDF
NA	TRBJ2-7	NA	TRBV5-4	TGTGCCAGCAGCACCCCACGACAGCCGTACGAGCAGTACTTC	CASSTPRQPYEQYF
NA	TRBJ1-5	NA	TRBV15	TGTGCCACCAGGTTACGTGGGCAGGATCAGCCCCAGCATTTT	CATRLRGQDQPQHF
TRBD1	TRBJ2-7	NA	TRBV28	TGTGCCAGCAGTCCTATAGGGGTTCTAGGGGGCCTAACCTACGAGCAGTACTTC	CASSPIGVLGGLTYEQYF
NA	TRBJ1-4	NA	TRBV5-5	TGTGCCAGCAGCTTCGGAAGACATAATGAAAAACTGTTTTTT	CASSFGRHNEKLFF
NA	TRBJ2-5	NA	TRBV21-1	TGTGCCAGCAGCAAGAAAGGGACTAAAGGGACGGAGACCCAGTACTTC	CASSKKGTKGTETQYF
NA	TRBJ2-5	few	TRBV2	TGTGCCAGCAGGGAGGGATCATACCCAAGCGAGACCCAGTACTTC	CASREGSYPSETQYF
TRBD2	TRBJ2-1	NA	TRBV6-5	TGTGCCAGCAGCGGGACTAGCGGGAGTGGAGTGCAGTTCTTC	CASSGTSGSGVQFF
TRBD1	TRBJ2-3	NA	TRBV7-7	TGTGCTAGCAGCCCGACAGGGGGGGTGGGAGATACGCAGTATTTT	CASSPTGGVGDTQYF
NA	TRBJ2-3	few	TRBV7-3	TGTGCCAGCAGCTTAAGGGGGGATGAGTCAGATACGCAGTATTTT	CASSLRGDESDTQYF
NA	TRBJ1-1	NA	TRBV29-1	TGCAGCGTCGTCCGAGGGGGGGTGAACACTGAAGCTTTCTTT	CSVVRGGVNTEAFF